The clone carrying this T cell receptor (beta chain) was seen a handful of times. Amplified TCR beta CDR3 regions came from RNA transcripts. The HTBI primer set served for first-round RT-PCR of the TCR CDR3. TCRdb passed the multiplex PCR reads through MiXCR, listing each CDR3 protein once. The sample has under 400,000 distinct CDR3 sequences, approximately 25% seen once. Hyperthyroidism, newly diagnosed and lasting under 2 months, affected patients aged 18 to 65. Criteria for exclusion of patients were uncontrolled infection, other autoimmune disease, pregnancy or lactation. These data belong to a study of T cells in Graves' hyperthyroidism and ophthalmopathy. V lost 0 bases and J 8 bases, leaving 8 bases between the germline ends. The length of the CDR3 is 13 residues. Germline CDR1 is SGHRS and CDR2 is YFSETQ.

The chain employs TRBV5-1 and TRBJ1-4, with no clear D. The sequence was collected from a man in his fifties with Graves' hyperthyroidism. Material: blood. CDR3 coding DNA: TGCGCCAGCAGCTTGGATACATACGAAAAACTGTTTTTT. Encoded protein: CASSLDTYEKLFF.